Listed below are T cell receptor beta chains from one sample, sequenced in a study of blood T cell repertoires in COVID-19. TCRdb keeps only in-frame clones here, not all; method: immunoSEQ multiplex PCR. The sample includes about 330,000 clones, more than 75% seen only once; the top ten take around 1.5%. The sequenced material came from peripheral blood. The receptors shown here come from a woman in her forties or fifties with acute or convalescent COVID-19. CDR3s include the opening cysteine and the closing phenylalanine or tryptophan. The D gene is left open where the match is weak. Not every row has a clone size; where given, it reads once, few, many or a size class.

j_gene | abundance | v_gene | d_gene | CDR3aa | CDR3nt
TRBJ2-3 | few | TRBV9 | . | CASSGRGRSTDTQYF | TGTGCCAGCAGCGGTCGAGGCCGGAGCACAGATACGCAGTATTTT
TRBJ2-6 | . | TRBV10-3 | . | CAISESGGSGANVLTF | TGTGCCATCAGTGAGTCTGGGGGCTCCGGGGCCAACGTCCTGACTTTC
TRBJ2-5 | . | TRBV3-1/TRBV3-2 | . | CASSQTQETQYF | TGTGCCAGCAGCCAAACTCAAGAGACCCAGTACTTC
TRBJ2-1 | . | TRBV7-2 | . | CASSRYNNEQFF | TGTGCCAGCAGCCGATACAACAATGAGCAGTTCTTC
TRBJ2-1 | . | TRBV5-1 | TRBD2 | CASSLGLAGSFSSYNEQFF | TGCGCCAGCAGCTTGGGGCTAGCGGGGAGTTTTAGCTCCTACAATGAGCAGTTCTTC
TRBJ2-5 | . | TRBV6-4 | . | CASSMAAGAGETQYF | TGTGCCAGCTCAATGGCCGCGGGGGCTGGAGAGACCCAGTACTTC
TRBJ2-7 | . | TRBV7-6 | TRBD2 | CASSLAPTSGDEQYF | TGTGCCAGCAGCTTAGCACCGACTAGCGGGGACGAGCAGTACTTC
TRBJ2-1 | . | TRBV6-5 | TRBD2 | CASSRSGSDYNEQFF | TGTGCCAGCAGTCGTAGCGGGAGCGACTACAATGAGCAGTTCTTC
TRBJ2-5 | . | TRBV11-2 | . | CASSPHRESGRQETQYF | TGTGCCAGCAGCCCCCACCGAGAGAGCGGAAGACAAGAGACCCAGTACTTC
TRBJ1-4 | . | TRBV18 | . | CASSPLEPQKLFF | TGTGCCAGCTCACCCCTTGAGCCACAAAAACTGTTTTTT